Detailed here is one TCR beta chain. The sequencing template was cDNA reverse transcribed from extracted RNA. Method: immunoSEQ multiplex PCR; TCRdb's copy keeps in-frame clones and lacks some. The table lists roughly 120,000 clones, more than 40% of them singletons, with roughly 0.5% in the top ten. Treatment meaning: oral pan-JAK inhibitor, 5-10 mg twice daily. These data originate in a study of CD8+ T cells in alopecia areata. Overall study: The protocol delivered tofacitinib for 6 to 18 months, then withdrew it for 6 months.

CDR3 size: 13 residues. Per germline, CDR1 SQVTM and CDR2 ANQGSEA. The germline V and J ends were trimmed by 4 bases and 2 bases, with 11 bases remaining between them. Here the sequenced sample was CD4+ T cells sorted from blood, taken at week 4, from a patient treated with tofacitinib. This TCR was recovered from a human donor with alopecia areata. The V gene is TRBV29-1, the J gene TRBJ1-2; no clear D. The CDR3, as DNA: TGCAGCGTTGTGTTAGCAGGCAACTATGGCTACACCTTC. This gives the protein CSVVLAGNYGYTF.